This TCR beta chain emerged from a study of blood T cell repertoires in COVID-19. Study background: Italy, Spain and the United States were the sources of the convalescent and acute COVID-19 samples. T cells, B-cell-depleted T cells, or PBMCs supplied cDNA or gDNA.

The authors' processing: Amplification of reference gene primers was used by the study to estimate nucleated cell counts. Some clones are missing from TCRdb's copy, which holds only in-frame ones; the method was immunoSEQ multiplex PCR. The DNA was the basis for D and trimming; V, J and clone size are from that table. The sample has roughly 100,000 clones, about four fifths seen once; the top ten hold around 15%. V was shortened by 2 bases and J by 0 bases, with 8 bases between the two germline ends. CDR3 size: 15 residues. Germline V gene lookup returns CDR1 SGHVS and CDR2 FQNEAQ. The specimen sequenced was peripheral blood. The chain is built from TRBV7-8 and TRBJ1-3, with D maybe TRBD1 (5 bases). This sequence was found in a woman aged 60-75 years with acute or convalescent COVID-19. The CDR3 protein is CASSLSGYSGNTIYF. The CDR3 DNA reads as TGTGCCAGCAGCTTATCAGGGTACTCTGGAAACACCATATATTTT.